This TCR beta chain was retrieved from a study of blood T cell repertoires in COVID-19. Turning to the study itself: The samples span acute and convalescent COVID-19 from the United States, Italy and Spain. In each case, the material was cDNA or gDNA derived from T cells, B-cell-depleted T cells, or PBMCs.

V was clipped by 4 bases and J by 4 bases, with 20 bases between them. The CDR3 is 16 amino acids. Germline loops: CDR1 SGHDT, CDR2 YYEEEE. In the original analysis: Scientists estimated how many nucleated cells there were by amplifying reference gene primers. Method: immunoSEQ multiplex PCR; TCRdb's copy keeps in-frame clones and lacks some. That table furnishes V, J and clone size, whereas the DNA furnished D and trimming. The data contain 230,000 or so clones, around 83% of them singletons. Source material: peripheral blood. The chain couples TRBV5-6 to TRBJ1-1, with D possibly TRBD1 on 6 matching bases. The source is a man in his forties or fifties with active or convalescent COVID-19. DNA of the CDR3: TGTGCCAGCAGCGGCGACAGGTTCGCGCGTGGCACTGAAGCTTTCTTT. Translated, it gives CASSGDRFARGTEAFF.